The rows below give T cell receptor beta chains drawn from one sample of a study of blood T cell repertoires in COVID-19. Sequencing was performed with immunoSEQ multiplex PCR; in TCRdb, only in-frame clones are kept and a portion is missing. The sample lists roughly 200,000 clones; approximately 90% were seen once. Sequencing was performed on peripheral blood. The receptors were gathered from a man aged 35 to 55 with active or convalescent COVID-19. The CDR3 runs from the conserved cysteine through the conserved F or W. D genes are given only for firm matches. The size of a clone is reported for some rows only, either as once, few or many, or as a class for expanded clones.

J	D	V	size	DNA	CDR3
TRBJ2-5	TRBD2	TRBV29-1	-	TGCAGCGTACCTTTAGCGGGGGGGCGGGAGACCCAGTACTTC	CSVPLAGGRETQYF
TRBJ2-3	TRBD1	TRBV11-1	-	TGTGCCAGCAGCCTTGACAGGGGGGGACCAGATACGCAGTATTTT	CASSLDRGGPDTQYF
TRBJ2-7	TRBD1	TRBV27	-	TGTGCCAGCAGCCCCAGGGGGGGACCGGGACAGGGATACGAGCAGTACTTC	CASSPRGGPGQGYEQYF
TRBJ2-1	TRBD2	TRBV4-2	-	TGTGCCAGCAGCCGGACTAGCGGGGGCCACAATGAGCAGTTCTTC	CASSRTSGGHNEQFF
TRBJ1-3	TRBD1	TRBV19	once	TGTGCCAGTAGTATTACTGCAGGGGGCTCTGGAAACACCATATATTTT	CASSITAGGSGNTIYF
TRBJ2-7	-	TRBV29-1	-	TGCAGCGTTGTAAGGATGCGGGACGGCGAGCAGTACTTC	CSVVRMRDGEQYF
TRBJ2-7	-	TRBV2	-	TGTGCCAGCAGTGAGCAGGGGTTCAACGAGCAGTACTTC	CASSEQGFNEQYF
TRBJ1-1	-	TRBV2	-	TGTGCCAGCAGTGGACAGCCGAACACTGAAGCTTTCTTT	CASSGQPNTEAFF
TRBJ2-1	TRBD2	TRBV30	-	TGTGCCTCCGCCGTCGGGACTAGCGGGAGGGGAGAGCAGTTCTTC	CASAVGTSGRGEQFF
TRBJ2-7	TRBD2	TRBV5-4	-	TGTGCCAGCAGCTCCGGGACTAACTCCTACGAGCAGTACTTC	CASSSGTNSYEQYF
TRBJ1-5	-	TRBV19	-	TGTGCCTCCAAACCCCAGGGTATAGGGAATCAGCCCCAGCATTTT	CASKPQGIGNQPQHF
TRBJ1-6	TRBD1	TRBV5-6	-	TGTGCCAGCAGCGACTTCGGGACAGCAGATCTATGGGCGAATTCACCCCTCCACTTT	CASSDFGTADLWANSPLHF
TRBJ2-7	TRBD2	TRBV2	-	TGTGCCAGCACGGAAACACTAGCGGGAGGGGACGAGCAGTACTTC	CASTETLAGGDEQYF
TRBJ1-5	-	TRBV27	-	TGTGCCAGCAGTCCTCAGAGTTCCGAGGGCAATCAGCCCCAGCATTTT	CASSPQSSEGNQPQHF
TRBJ2-7	-	TRBV10-3	few	TGTGCCATCAGTGAGTCGTCGGGACAAACCTACGAGCAGTACTTC	CAISESSGQTYEQYF
TRBJ2-7	-	TRBV10-3	-	TGTGCCATCAGGCGGACTACCCTCTCCTACGAGCAGTACTTC	CAIRRTTLSYEQYF
TRBJ2-1	TRBD1	TRBV13	-	TGTGCCAGCAGCAAACCCGGGACAGGGGGCAAGGAGCAGTTCTTC	CASSKPGTGGKEQFF
TRBJ1-1	-	TRBV4-2	-	TGTGCCAGCAGCCAAGAGACGGGAAACACTGAAGCTTTCTTT	CASSQETGNTEAFF
TRBJ1-1	-	TRBV4-3	-	TGCGCCAGCAGCCAAGATGTCCAGTACACTGAAGCTTTCTTT	CASSQDVQYTEAFF
TRBJ2-3	TRBD2	TRBV6-4	-	TGTGCCAGCAGTGATAGCACTAGCGGGGGCACAGATACGCAGTATTTT	CASSDSTSGGTDTQYF
TRBJ2-3	-	TRBV7-2	-	TGTGCCAGCAGCTTGTCGCCCACAACCAGGGGCCCCGATACGCAGTATTTT	CASSLSPTTRGPDTQYF
TRBJ1-1	-	TRBV9	-	TGTGCCAGCGCTCCCGAGGATTCTGTCGTCCCTGAAGCTTTCTTT	CASAPEDSVVPEAFF
TRBJ2-1	-	TRBV4-3	-	TGCGCCAGCAGCCAACAGGGTATCTACAATGAGCAGTTCTTC	CASSQQGIYNEQFF
TRBJ1-2	-	TRBV11-2	-	TGTGCCAGCAGCTCCCTCTCCTATGGCTACACCTTC	CASSSLSYGYTF
TRBJ2-1	-	TRBV6-6	-	TGTGCCAGCAAGAACCCCGGGACTCTATACAATGAGCAGTTCTTC	CASKNPGTLYNEQFF
TRBJ2-2	TRBD1	TRBV6-5	-	TGTGCCAGCAGAGTGGGACAGGGCATCGGGGAGCTGTTTTTT	CASRVGQGIGELFF
TRBJ2-7	-	TRBV14	-	TGTGCCAGCAGCCAATTACTAAAACAGGCGGACGAGCAGTACTTC	CASSQLLKQADEQYF
TRBJ2-5	-	TRBV5-4	-	TGTGCCAGCAGCTCTCGGACTGTGAAAGAGACCCAGTACTTC	CASSSRTVKETQYF
TRBJ2-5	-	TRBV29-1	-	TGCAGCGTTGAACGGGGGGCGACTGGCTTAGGGACCCAGTACTTC	CSVERGATGLGTQYF
TRBJ1-1	-	TRBV19	-	TGTGCCAGTAGTATAGGAACAGGGCTTATTAAAGCTTTCTTT	CASSIGTGLIKAFF
TRBJ1-2	TRBD1	TRBV7-9	few	TGTGCCAGCAGCCAACCTCGACAGGGGAGCACCGGCTACACCTTC	CASSQPRQGSTGYTF
TRBJ1-5	TRBD1	TRBV6-6	-	TGTGCCAGCAGTCCCGGGACAGGGGTCGGTTGGGATCAGCCCCAGCATTTT	CASSPGTGVGWDQPQHF
TRBJ2-1	-	TRBV6-1	-	TGTGCCAGCAGTGACCTCCGGGGGAGCTCCTACAATGAGCAGTTCTTC	CASSDLRGSSYNEQFF
TRBJ1-2	-	TRBV7-9	-	TGTGCCAGCAGTAATTGGGGAGACTATGGCTACACCTTC	CASSNWGDYGYTF